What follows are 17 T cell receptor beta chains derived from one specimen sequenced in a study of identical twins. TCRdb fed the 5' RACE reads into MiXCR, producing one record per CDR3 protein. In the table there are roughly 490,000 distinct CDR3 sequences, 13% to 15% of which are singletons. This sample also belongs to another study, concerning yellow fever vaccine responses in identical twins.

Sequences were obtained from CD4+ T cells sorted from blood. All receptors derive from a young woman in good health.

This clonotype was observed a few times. In DNA, the CDR3 is TGCAGTGCTAGGAAGCTAGCGGGAGAGACCCAGTACTTC. This codes for CSARKLAGETQYF. The chain links TRBV20-1 to TRBJ2-5, with 8 nucleotides matching TRBD2. The V segment lost 3 bases and the J segment 4 bases; nucleotides outside the gene matches: 4. This CDR3 spans 13 amino acids. CDR1 and CDR2 (germline): DFQATT, SNEGSKA (reference sequence).

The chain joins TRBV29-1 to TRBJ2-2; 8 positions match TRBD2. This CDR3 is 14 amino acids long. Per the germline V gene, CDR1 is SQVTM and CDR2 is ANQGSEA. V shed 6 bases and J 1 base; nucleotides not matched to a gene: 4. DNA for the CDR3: TGCAGCGTGCTAGCGGGTTTGAACACCGGGGAGCTGTTTTTT. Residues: CSVLAGLNTGELFF.

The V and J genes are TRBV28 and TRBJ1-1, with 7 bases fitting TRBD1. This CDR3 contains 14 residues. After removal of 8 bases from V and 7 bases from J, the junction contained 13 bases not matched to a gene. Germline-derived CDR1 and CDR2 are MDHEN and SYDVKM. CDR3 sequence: CASLAPGTAFEAFF. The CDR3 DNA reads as TGTGCCAGCCTCGCACCTGGGACAGCTTTTGAAGCTTTCTTT.

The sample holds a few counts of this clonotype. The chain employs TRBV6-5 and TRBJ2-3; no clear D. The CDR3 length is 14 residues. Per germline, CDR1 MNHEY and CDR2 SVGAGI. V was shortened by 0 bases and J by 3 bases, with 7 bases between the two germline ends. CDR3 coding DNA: TGTGCCAGCAGTTACTCGGCTGGTACAGATACGCAGTATTTT. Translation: CASSYSAGTDTQYF.

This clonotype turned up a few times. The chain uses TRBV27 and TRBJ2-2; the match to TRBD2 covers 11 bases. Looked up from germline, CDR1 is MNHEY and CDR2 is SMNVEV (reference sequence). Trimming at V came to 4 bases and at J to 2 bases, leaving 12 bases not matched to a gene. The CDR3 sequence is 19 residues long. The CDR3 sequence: CASSSLALTSGVNTGELFF. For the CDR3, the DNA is TGTGCCAGCAGTTCCCTCGCTCTGACTAGCGGGGTTAACACCGGGGAGCTGTTTTTT.

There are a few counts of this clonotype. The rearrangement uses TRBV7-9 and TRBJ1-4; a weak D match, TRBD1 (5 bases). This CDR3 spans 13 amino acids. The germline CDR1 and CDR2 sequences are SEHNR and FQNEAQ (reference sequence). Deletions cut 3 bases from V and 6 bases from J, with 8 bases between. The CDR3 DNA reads TGTGCCAGCAGCTTTTTGGGGGATGAAAAACTGTTTTTT. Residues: CASSFLGDEKLFF.

CDR3 sequence: CASSVAGFGVNTGELFF. CDR3 nucleotide sequence: TGTGCCAGCAGCGTAGCAGGCTTCGGGGTGAACACCGGGGAGCTGTTTTTT. The chain uses TRBV9 and TRBJ2-2, with D tentatively TRBD2 (5 bases). The CDR3 runs to 17 residues. CDR1 and CDR2 (germline): SGDLS, YYNGEE. V was trimmed by 0 bases and J by 1 base, leaving 13 bases between them.

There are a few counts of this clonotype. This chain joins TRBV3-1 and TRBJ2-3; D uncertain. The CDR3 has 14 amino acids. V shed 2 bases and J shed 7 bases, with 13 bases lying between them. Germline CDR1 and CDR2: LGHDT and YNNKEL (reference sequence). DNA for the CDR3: TGTGCCAGCAGCCAACCGGGCCTCCCTAATACGCAGTATTTT. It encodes CASSQPGLPNTQYF.

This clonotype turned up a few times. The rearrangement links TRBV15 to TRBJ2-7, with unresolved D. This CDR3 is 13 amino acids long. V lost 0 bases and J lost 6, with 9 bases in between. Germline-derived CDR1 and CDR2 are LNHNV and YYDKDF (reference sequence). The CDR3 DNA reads TGTGCCACCAGCAGAGATCAGAAGGCCGAGCAGTACTTC. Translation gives CATSRDQKAEQYF.

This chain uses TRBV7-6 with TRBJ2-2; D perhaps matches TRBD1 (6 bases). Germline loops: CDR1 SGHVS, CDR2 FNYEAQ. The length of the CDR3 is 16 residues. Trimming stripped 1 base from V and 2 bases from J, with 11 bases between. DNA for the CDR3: TGTGCCAGCAGCTTAGTCGGGACACCCAACACCGGGGAGCTGTTTTTT. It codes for CASSLVGTPNTGELFF.

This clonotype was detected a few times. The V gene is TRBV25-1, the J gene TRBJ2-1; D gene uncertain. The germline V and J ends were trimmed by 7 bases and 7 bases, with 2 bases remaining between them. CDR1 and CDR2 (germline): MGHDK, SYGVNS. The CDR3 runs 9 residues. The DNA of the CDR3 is TGTGCCAGCATAAATGAGCAGTTCTTC. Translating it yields CASINEQFF.

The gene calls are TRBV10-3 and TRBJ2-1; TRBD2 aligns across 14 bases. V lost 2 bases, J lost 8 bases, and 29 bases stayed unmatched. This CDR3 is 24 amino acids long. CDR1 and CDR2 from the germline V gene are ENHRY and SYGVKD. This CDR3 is CAISELLRGAGTSGRTVQGDEQFF. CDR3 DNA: TGTGCCATCAGTGAGCTATTACGTGGGGCGGGGACTAGCGGGAGAACTGTGCAGGGCGATGAGCAGTTCTTC.

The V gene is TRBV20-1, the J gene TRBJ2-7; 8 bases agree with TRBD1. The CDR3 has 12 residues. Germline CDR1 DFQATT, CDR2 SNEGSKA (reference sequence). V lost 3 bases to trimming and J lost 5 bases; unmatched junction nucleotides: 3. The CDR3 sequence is CSASQGANEQYF. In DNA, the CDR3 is TGCAGTGCTAGCCAGGGGGCGAACGAGCAGTACTTC.

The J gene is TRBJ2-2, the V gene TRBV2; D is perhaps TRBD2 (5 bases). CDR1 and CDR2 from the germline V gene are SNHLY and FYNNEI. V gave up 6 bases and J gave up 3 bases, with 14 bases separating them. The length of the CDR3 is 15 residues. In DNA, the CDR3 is TGTGCCAGCAGCGGTGGGCTAGCATACACCGGGGAGCTGTTTTTT. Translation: CASSGGLAYTGELFF.

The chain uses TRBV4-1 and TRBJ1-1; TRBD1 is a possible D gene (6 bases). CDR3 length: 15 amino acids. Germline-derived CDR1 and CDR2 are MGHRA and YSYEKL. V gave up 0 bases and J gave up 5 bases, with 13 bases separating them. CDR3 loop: CASSQDRVRGTEAFF. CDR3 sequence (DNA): TGCGCCAGCAGCCAAGATCGGGTCAGGGGAACTGAAGCTTTCTTT.

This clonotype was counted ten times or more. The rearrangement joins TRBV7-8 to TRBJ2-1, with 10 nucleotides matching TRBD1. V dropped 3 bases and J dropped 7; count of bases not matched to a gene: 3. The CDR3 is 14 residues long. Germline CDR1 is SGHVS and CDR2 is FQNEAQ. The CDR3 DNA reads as TGTGCCAGCAGCTTCCGGGACAGGGGTAATGAGCAGTTCTTC. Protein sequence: CASSFRDRGNEQFF.

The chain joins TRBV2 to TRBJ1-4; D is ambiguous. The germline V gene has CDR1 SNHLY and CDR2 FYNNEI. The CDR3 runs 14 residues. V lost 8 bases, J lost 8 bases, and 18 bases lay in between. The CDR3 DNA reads TGTGCCAGCCACCTCGGGTTCGTGGGAGAAAAACTGTTTTTT. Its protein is CASHLGFVGEKLFF.